The 18 T cell receptor beta chains reported below all come from one sample, sequenced in a study of blood T cells in healthy people across ages. The authors ran a second PCR of 7 to 11 cycles using a sample-barcoded 5' primer and a J-beta primer mix. TCRdb reprocessed the 5' RACE reads via MiXCR and lists one record per CDR3 protein. This sample has approximately 1.5 million distinct CDR3 sequences, with almost 35% found just once. Material for sequencing was blood. Every receptor here comes from a young woman in good health.

This clonotype was seen only a few times. This chain joins TRBV5-1 and TRBJ2-1; 10 bases are shared with TRBD2. The CDR3 length is 15 residues. Germline CDR1 SGHRS, CDR2 YFSETQ. Trimming at V came to 6 bases and at J to 2 bases, leaving 5 bases not matched to a gene. The CDR3 sequence: CASKPTSGTYNEQFF. The CDR3 DNA is TGCGCCAGCAAACCCACTAGCGGGACCTACAATGAGCAGTTCTTC.

The CDR3 sequence is CASSSPGLLNNEQFF. In DNA form, the CDR3 reads TGCGCCAGCAGCTCACCGGGACTACTGAACAATGAGCAGTTCTTC. This chain connects TRBV5-1 to TRBJ2-1; 7 bases map to TRBD2. Germline CDR1 SGHRS, CDR2 YFSETQ. V shed 3 bases, J shed 5 bases, and the junction held 8 bases outside the gene matches. The CDR3 is 15 amino acids.

This clonotype turned up a few times. The chain uses TRBV11-1 and TRBJ1-1; 10 positions match TRBD1. After removal of 4 bases from V and 4 bases from J, the junction contained 6 bases not matched to a gene. Germline values: CDR1 SGHAT, CDR2 FQDESV (reference sequence). This CDR3 is 15 amino acids long. CDR3 DNA: TGTGCCAGCAGCTCGCCGGGACAGGGGCCCACTGAAGCTTTCTTT. Amino acid sequence: CASSSPGQGPTEAFF.

V is TRBV5-5 and J is TRBJ1-2, with TRBD1 as a possible D gene (5 bases). Germline V lookup: CDR1 SGHKS, CDR2 YYEKEE (reference sequence). V was cut by 4 bases and J by 7 bases, with 20 bases left in between. This CDR3 is built from 15 residues. The CDR3: CASSGGPWPSGGYTF. DNA of the CDR3: TGTGCCAGCAGCGGGGGACCCTGGCCCTCTGGTGGCTACACCTTC. Variable domain in full (rest from reference TRBV5-5 and TRBJ1-2): DAGVTQSPTHLIKTRGQQVTLRCSPISGHKSVSWYQQVLGQGPQFIFQYYEKEERGRGNFPDRFSARQFPNYSSELNVNALLLGDSALYLCASSGGPWPSGGYTFGSGTRLTVV.

Comments on this clonotype: With a much larger clone just one base away, this may be a read error. The gene calls are TRBV10-3 and TRBJ1-2; maybe TRBD1 (5 bases). The germline V gene has CDR1 ENHRY and CDR2 SYGVKD. The CDR3 covers 13 residues. The CDR3 region has the DNA TGTGCCGTCAGTGAGGTCCAGGGCTATGGCTACACCTTC. Protein product: CAVSEVQGYGYTF.

J is TRBJ1-1 and V is TRBV5-1, with D possibly matching TRBD1 (5 bases). This CDR3 spans 16 amino acids. Germline values: CDR1 SGHRS, CDR2 YFSETQ. Deletions cut 4 bases from V and 3 bases from J, with 19 bases between. The CDR3 nucleotides are TGCGCCAGCAGCCGATGGCTCTCCGGGGGGGACACTGAAGCTTTCTTT. It specifies CASSRWLSGGDTEAFF.

V and J are TRBV27 and TRBJ2-7; 7 bases are a match to TRBD2. V shed 7 bases, J shed 4 bases, and the junction held 4 bases outside the gene matches. The CDR3 sequence is 12 residues long. The V gene's germline CDR1 is MNHEY and CDR2 SMNVEV (reference sequence). This chain's CDR3 is CASKPGGYEQYF. In nucleotides, the CDR3 is TGTGCCAGCAAACCCGGGGGGTACGAGCAGTACTTC.

The CDR3 DNA is TGCAGTGGAAAGCAGGACAATGAGCAGTTCTTC. Amino acids: CSGKQDNEQFF. The chain links TRBV20-1 to TRBJ2-1; no firm D call. Germline values: CDR1 DFQATT, CDR2 SNEGSKA (reference sequence). The CDR3 covers 11 residues. Trimming took off 7 bases at V and 5 bases at J, with 9 bases between the two ends.

This rearrangement joins TRBV7-9 to TRBJ2-3; the D is unclear. The CDR3 has 16 residues. V lost 1 base and J 2 bases, leaving 13 bases between the germline ends. Germline lookup yields CDR1 SEHNR and CDR2 FQNEAQ (reference sequence). CDR3 sequence (DNA): TGTGCCAGCAGCTTAGTGGGTGAATCGGTCACAGATACGCAGTATTTT. As protein: CASSLVGESVTDTQYF.

In regard to this clonotype: A much bigger clone sits one base away, suggesting this may be a read error. V usage is TRBV7-2 and J usage is TRBJ2-7; 10 nucleotides agree with TRBD2. The trim removed 5 bases at V and 6 bases at J, leaving 10 bases unmatched. Germline CDR1 SGHTA, CDR2 FQGNSA. The CDR3 is 15 residues long. CDR3 protein: CASSSRLAGDSEQYF. For the CDR3, the DNA is TGTGCCAGCAGCAGCCGACTAGCGGGCGACTCCGAGCAGTACTTC.

This clonotype occurred many times. This chain uses TRBV20-1 with TRBJ2-5; the match to TRBD2 covers 7 bases. Germline CDR1 is DFQATT and CDR2 is SNEGSKA (reference sequence). The CDR3 is 16 residues long. Losses at the gene ends were 5 bases for V and 7 bases for J; bases not matched to a gene: 19. DNA of the CDR3: TGCAGTGCTGCCGGGACTACCGACGTTATGGCTTGGACCCAGTACTTC. It is translated as CSAAGTTDVMAWTQYF.

The CDR3 coding sequence is TGTGCCAGCAGCGGAACGGGGGGCCCCCCCTACGAGCAGTACTTC. This sequence encodes CASSGTGGPPYEQYF. The chain joins TRBV7-2 to TRBJ2-7; D may be TRBD2 (7 bases). CDR3 length equals 15 residues. V lost 5 bases and J lost 2, with 16 bases in between. Germline assignment: CDR1 SGHTA and CDR2 FQGNSA.

As to this clonotype: At one end the junction does not follow the germline gene, possibly because of a read error. The chain uses TRBV27 and TRBJ1-2; possibly TRBD1 for D (5 bases). Germline loops: CDR1 MNHEY, CDR2 SMNVEV (reference sequence). The CDR3 length is 13 residues. CDR3: CTSSFQGGYGYTF. In DNA, the CDR3 is TGTACCAGCAGTTTCCAGGGAGGCTATGGCTACACCTTC.

The chain joins TRBV12-3 or TRBV12-4 to TRBJ1-5; no clear D gene. CDR3 size: 13 residues. V gave up 4 bases and J gave up 7 bases, with 11 bases separating them. The CDR3 sequence: CASSSHPRQPQHF. Written as DNA, the CDR3 is TGTGCCAGCAGTTCCCACCCCAGGCAGCCCCAGCATTTT.

This clonotype was recorded many times. This sequence may be a read error, since a much larger clone differs from it by one base. The chain carries TRBV29-1 and TRBJ2-3; D is uncertain. The CDR3 is made up of 11 amino acids. V was trimmed by 2 bases and J by 2 bases, leaving 2 bases between them. From germline, CDR1 is SQVTM and CDR2 ANQGSEA. This chain's CDR3 is CSVEHTDTQYF. The CDR3 DNA sequence: TGCAGCGTTGAACACACAGATACGCAGTATTTT.

The rearrangement uses TRBV11-2 and TRBJ1-6; 10 bases line up with TRBD1. This CDR3 has 18 residues. From germline, CDR1 is SGHAT and CDR2 FQNNGV. V was clipped by 4 bases and J by 4 bases; unmatched bases: 10. CDR3 loop: CASSSRRGQGLYNSPLHF. The CDR3 DNA reads as TGTGCCAGCAGCTCCCGGCGGGGACAGGGGTTATATAATTCACCCCTCCACTTT.

The chain is built from TRBV30 and TRBJ2-6; 7 nucleotides line up with TRBD1. Germline V gene lookup returns CDR1 GTSNPN and CDR2 SVGIG (reference sequence). The junction had 3 bases not matched to a gene; V was cut back by 4 bases and J by 3 bases. This CDR3 contains 14 residues. The DNA for the CDR3 is TGTGCCTGGACAGGGGGTGGTGGGGCCAACGTCCTGACTTTC. Encoded protein: CAWTGGGGANVLTF.

This chain links TRBV6-5 with TRBJ2-7; the D gene could be TRBD1 or TRBD2 (5 bases each). Germline lookup yields CDR1 MNHEY and CDR2 SVGAGI. This CDR3 has 15 residues. V was pared by 6 bases and J by 7 bases, with 22 bases between. In DNA, the CDR3 is TGTGCCAGCAGCTTCCGGGACGGAGTTTCGGGAGAGCAGTACTTC. As protein: CASSFRDGVSGEQYF.